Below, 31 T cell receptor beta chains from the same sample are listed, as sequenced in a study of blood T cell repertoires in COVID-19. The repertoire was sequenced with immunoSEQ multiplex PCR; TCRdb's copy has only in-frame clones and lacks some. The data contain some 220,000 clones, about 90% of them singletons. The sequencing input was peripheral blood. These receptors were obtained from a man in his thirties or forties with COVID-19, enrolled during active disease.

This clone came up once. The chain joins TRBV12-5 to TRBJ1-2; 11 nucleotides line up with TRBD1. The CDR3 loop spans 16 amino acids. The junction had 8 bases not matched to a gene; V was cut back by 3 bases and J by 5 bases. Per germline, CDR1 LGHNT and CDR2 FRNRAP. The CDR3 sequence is CASGLYRDRGIYGYTF. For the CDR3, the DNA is TGTGCTAGTGGTTTATACCGGGACAGGGGGATTTATGGCTACACCTTC.

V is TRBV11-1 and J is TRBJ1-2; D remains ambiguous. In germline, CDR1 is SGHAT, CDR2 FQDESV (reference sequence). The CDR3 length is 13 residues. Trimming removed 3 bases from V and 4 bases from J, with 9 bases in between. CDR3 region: CASSFPNLYGYTF. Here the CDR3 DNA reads TGTGCCAGCAGCTTTCCTAACCTCTATGGCTACACCTTC.

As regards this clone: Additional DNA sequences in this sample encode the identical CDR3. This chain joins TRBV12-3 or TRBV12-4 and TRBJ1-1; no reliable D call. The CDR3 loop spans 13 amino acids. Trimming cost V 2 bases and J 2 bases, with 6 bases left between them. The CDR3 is CASSLSGNTEAFF. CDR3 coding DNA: TGTGCCAGCAGTTTAAGCGGTAACACTGAAGCTTTCTTT.

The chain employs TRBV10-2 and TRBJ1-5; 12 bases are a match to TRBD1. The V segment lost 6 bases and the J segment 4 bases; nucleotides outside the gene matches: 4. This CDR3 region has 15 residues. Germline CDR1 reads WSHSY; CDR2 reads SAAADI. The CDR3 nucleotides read TGCGCCAGCAGGGGGACAGGGGGCTTAAATCAGCCCCAGCATTTT. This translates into CASRGTGGLNQPQHF.

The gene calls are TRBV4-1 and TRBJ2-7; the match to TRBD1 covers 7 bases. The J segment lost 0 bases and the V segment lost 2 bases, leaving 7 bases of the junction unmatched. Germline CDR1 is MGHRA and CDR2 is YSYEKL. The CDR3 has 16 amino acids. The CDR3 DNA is TGCGCCAGCAGCCAAAAGGCCGGGACAGACTCCTACGAGCAGTACTTC. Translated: CASSQKAGTDSYEQYF.

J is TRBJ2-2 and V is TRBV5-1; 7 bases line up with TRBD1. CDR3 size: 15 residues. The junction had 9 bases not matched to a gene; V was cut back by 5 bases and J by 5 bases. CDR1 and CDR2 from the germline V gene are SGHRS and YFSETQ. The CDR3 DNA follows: TGCGCCAGCAGAGAGGGGGCGCACTGGACCGGGGAGCTGTTTTTT. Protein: CASREGAHWTGELFF.

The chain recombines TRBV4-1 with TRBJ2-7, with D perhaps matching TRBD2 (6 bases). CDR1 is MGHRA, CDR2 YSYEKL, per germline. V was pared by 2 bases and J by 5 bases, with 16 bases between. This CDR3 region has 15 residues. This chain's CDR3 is CASSQPSRSGDEQYF. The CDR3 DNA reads TGCGCCAGCAGCCAACCCAGTAGGTCGGGGGACGAGCAGTACTTC.

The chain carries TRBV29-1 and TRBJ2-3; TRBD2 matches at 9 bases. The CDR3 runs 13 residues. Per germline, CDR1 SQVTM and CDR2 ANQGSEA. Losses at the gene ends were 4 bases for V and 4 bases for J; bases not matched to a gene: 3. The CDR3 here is CSVGGGAPDTQYF. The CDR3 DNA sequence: TGCAGCGTTGGCGGGGGGGCCCCAGATACGCAGTATTTT.

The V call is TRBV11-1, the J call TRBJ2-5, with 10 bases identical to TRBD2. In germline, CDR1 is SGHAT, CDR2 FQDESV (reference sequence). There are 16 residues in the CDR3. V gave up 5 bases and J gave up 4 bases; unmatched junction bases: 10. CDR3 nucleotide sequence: TGTGCCAGCAGCCACCCGGGACTAGCGAGCCGAGAGACCCAGTACTTC. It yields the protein CASSHPGLASRETQYF.

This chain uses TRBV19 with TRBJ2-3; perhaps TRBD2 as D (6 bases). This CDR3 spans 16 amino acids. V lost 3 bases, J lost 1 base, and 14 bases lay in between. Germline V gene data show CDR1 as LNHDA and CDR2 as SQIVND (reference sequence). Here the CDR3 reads CASSIYPGEGTDTQYF. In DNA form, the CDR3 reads TGTGCCAGTAGTATTTACCCGGGAGAGGGCACAGATACGCAGTATTTT.

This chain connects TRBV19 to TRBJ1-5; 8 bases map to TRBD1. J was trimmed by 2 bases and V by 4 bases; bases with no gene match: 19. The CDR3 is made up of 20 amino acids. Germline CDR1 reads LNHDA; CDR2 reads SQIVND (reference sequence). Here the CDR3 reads CASSTASGTGRPSRNQPQHF. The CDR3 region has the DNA TGTGCCAGTAGTACTGCCTCCGGGACAGGCCGCCCTTCGCGCAATCAGCCCCAGCATTTT. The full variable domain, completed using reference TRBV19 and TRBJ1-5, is DGGITQSPKYLFRKEGQNVTLSCEQNLNHDAMYWYRQDPGQGLRLIYYSQIVNDFQKGDIAEGYSVSREKKESFPLTVTSAQKNPTAFYLCASSTASGTGRPSRNQPQHFGDGTRLSIL.

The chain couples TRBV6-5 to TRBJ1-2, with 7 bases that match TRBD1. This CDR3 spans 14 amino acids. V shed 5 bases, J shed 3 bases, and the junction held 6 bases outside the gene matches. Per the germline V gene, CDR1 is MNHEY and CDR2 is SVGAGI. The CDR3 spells CASSRTGSHYGYTF. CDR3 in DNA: TGTGCCAGCAGTCGGACAGGATCGCACTATGGCTACACCTTC.

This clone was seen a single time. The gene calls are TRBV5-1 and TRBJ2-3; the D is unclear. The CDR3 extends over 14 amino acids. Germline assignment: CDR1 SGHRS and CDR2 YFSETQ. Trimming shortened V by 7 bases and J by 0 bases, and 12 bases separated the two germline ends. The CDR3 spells CASFFSTSTDTQYF. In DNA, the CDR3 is TGCGCCAGCTTCTTTTCTACCAGCACAGATACGCAGTATTTT.

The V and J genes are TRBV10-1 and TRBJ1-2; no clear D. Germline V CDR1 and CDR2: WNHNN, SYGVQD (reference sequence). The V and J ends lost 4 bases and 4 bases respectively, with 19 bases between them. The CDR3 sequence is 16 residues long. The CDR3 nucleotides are TGCGCCAGCAGTGGGGAGGGCTCAGTTTCCTCCTATGGCTACACCTTC. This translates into CASSGEGSVSSYGYTF.

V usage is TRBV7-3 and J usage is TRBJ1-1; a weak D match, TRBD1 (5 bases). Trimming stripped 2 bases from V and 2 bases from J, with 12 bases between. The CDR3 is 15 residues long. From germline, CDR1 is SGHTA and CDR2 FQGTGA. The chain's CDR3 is CASSLLGGINTEAFF. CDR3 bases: TGTGCCAGCAGCTTATTGGGGGGGATTAACACTGAAGCTTTCTTT.

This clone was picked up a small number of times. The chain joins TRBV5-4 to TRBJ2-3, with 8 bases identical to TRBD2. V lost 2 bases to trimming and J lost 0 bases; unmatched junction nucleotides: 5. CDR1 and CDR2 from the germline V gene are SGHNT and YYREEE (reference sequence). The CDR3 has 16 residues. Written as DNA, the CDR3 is TGTGCCAGCAGCTTCGCGAGCGGGGGAAGCACAGATACGCAGTATTTT. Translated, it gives CASSFASGGSTDTQYF.

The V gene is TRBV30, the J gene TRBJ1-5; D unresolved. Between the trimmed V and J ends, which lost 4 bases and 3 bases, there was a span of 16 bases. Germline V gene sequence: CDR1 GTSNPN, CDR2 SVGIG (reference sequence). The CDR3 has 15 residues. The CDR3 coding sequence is TGTGCCTGGAAGGGCGGGGAGGCTGACAATCAGCCCCAGCATTTT. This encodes CAWKGGEADNQPQHF.

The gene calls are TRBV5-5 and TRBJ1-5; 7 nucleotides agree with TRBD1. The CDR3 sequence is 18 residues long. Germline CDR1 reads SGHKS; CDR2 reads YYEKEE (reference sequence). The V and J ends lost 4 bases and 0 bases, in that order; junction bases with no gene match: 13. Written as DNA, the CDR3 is TGTGCCAGCAGCCCCGGGACAGCCTTCGGGGTTAGCAATCAGCCCCAGCATTTT. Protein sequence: CASSPGTAFGVSNQPQHF.

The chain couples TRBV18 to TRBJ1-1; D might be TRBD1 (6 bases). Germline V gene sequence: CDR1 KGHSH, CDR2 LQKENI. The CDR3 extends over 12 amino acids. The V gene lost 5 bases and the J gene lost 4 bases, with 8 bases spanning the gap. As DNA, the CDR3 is TGTGCCAGCTCAGACAGGCCCACTGAAGCTTTCTTT. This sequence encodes CASSDRPTEAFF.

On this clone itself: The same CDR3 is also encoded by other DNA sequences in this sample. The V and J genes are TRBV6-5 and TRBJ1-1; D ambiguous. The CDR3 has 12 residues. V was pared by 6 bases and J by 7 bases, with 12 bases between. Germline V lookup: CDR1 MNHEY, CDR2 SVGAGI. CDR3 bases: TGTGCCAGCAGCCGCGGGAGGAGTGAAGCTTTCTTT. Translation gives CASSRGRSEAFF.

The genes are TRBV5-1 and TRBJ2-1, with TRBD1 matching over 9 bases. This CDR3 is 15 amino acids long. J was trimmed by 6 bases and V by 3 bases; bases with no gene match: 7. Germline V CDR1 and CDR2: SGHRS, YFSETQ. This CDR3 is CASSSGQGLINEQFF. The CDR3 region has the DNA TGCGCCAGCAGCTCAGGACAGGGGCTGATCAATGAGCAGTTCTTC. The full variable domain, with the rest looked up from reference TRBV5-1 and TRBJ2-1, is KAGVTQTPRYLIKTRGQQVTLSCSPISGHRSVSWYQQTPGQGLQFLFEYFSETQRNKGNFPGRFSGRQFSNSRSEMNVSTLELGDSALYLCASSSGQGLINEQFFGPGTRLTVL.

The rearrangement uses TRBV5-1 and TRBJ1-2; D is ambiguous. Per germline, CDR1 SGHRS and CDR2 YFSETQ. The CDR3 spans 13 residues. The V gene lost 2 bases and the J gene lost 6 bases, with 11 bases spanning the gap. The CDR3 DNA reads TGCGCCAGCAGCTTCGGATCAACTAATGGCTACACCTTC. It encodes CASSFGSTNGYTF.

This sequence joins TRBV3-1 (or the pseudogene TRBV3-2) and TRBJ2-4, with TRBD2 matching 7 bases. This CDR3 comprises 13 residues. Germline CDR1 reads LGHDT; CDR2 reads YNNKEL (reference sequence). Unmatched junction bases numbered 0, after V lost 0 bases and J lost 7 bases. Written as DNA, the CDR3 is TGTGCCAGCAGCCAAGAGGGAGGGAACATTCAGTACTTC. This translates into CASSQEGGNIQYF.

CDR3 coding DNA: TGTGCCAGCAGCCCGGACAGGAGCAATCAGCCCCAGCATTTT. Protein: CASSPDRSNQPQHF. This chain uses TRBV6-4 with TRBJ1-5; 7 bases are shared with TRBD1. V lost 6 bases and J lost 1; bases outside the gene matches: 3. The CDR3 runs 14 residues. Germline loops: CDR1 MRHNA, CDR2 SNTAGT.

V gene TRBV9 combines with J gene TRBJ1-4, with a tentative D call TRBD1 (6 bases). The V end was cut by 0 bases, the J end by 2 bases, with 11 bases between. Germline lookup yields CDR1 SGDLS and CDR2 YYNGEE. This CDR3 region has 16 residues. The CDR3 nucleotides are TGTGCCAGCAGCGTAGAGGGGAGGGGGACTAATGAAAAACTGTTTTTT. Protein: CASSVEGRGTNEKLFF.

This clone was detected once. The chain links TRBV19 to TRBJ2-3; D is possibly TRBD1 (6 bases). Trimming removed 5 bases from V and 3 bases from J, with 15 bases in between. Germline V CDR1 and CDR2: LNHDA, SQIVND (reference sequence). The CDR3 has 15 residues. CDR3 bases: TGTGCCAGTAGTCTAGGACAGAGGACGACAGATACGCAGTATTTT. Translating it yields CASSLGQRTTDTQYF.

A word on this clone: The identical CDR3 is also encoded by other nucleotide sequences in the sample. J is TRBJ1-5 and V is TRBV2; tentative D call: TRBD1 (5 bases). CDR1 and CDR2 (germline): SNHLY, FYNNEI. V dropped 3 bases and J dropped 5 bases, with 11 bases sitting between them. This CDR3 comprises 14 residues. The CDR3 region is CASSDGGGYQPQHF. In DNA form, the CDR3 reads TGTGCCAGCAGTGATGGGGGGGGGTATCAGCCCCAGCATTTT.

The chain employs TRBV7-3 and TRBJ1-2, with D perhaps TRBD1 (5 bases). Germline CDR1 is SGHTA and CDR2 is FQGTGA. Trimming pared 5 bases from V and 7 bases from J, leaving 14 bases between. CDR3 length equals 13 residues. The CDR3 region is CASSPEGDRGYTF. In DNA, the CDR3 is TGTGCCAGCAGCCCGGAAGGGGATCGTGGCTACACCTTC.

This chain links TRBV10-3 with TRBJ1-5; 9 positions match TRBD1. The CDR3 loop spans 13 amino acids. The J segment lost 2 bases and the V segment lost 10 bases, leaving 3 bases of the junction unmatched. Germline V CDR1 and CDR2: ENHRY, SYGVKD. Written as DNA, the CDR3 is TGTGCCACACAGGGGGCTGGCAATCAGCCCCAGCATTTT. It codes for CATQGAGNQPQHF.

CDR3 in DNA: TGCGCCAGCAGCTTGGGGACAGGCTCACATAATTCACCCCTCCACTTT. It is translated as CASSLGTGSHNSPLHF. The chain is built from TRBV5-1 and TRBJ1-6; the match to TRBD1 covers 7 bases. The J segment lost 5 bases and the V segment lost 0 bases, leaving 5 bases of the junction unmatched. CDR3 length: 16 residues. Germline V gene lookup returns CDR1 SGHRS and CDR2 YFSETQ.

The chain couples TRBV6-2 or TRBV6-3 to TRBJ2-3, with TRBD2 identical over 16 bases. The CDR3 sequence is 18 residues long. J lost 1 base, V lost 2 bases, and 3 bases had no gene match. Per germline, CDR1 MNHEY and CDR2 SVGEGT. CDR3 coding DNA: TGTGCCAGCAGTTACCGAGGGACTAGCGGGGGGGGCACAGATACGCAGTATTTT. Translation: CASSYRGTSGGGTDTQYF.